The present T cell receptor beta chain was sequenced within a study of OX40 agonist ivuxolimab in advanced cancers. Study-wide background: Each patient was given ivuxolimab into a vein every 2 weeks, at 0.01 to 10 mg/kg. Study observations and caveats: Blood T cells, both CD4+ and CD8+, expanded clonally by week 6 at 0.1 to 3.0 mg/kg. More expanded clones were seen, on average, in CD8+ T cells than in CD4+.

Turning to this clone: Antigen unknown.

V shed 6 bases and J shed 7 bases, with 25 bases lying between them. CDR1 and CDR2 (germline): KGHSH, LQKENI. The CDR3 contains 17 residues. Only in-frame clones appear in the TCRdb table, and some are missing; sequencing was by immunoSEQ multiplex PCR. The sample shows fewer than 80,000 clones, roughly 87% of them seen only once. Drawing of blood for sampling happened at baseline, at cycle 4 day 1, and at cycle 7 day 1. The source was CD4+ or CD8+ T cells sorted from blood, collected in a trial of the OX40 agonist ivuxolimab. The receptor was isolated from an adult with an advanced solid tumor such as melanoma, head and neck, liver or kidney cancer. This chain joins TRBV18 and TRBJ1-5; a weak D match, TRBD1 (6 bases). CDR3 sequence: CASSWSQGPTDGQPQHF. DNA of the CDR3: TGTGCCAGCTCTTGGAGCCAGGGGCCGACTGACGGACAGCCCCAGCATTTT.